The rows below give T cell receptor beta chains drawn from one sample of a study of T cells in Graves' hyperthyroidism and ophthalmopathy. TCRdb passed the multiplex PCR reads through MiXCR, listing each CDR3 protein once. This table has more than 500,000 distinct CDR3 sequences, roughly 50% appearing once. Sequencing was performed on peripheral blood or thyroid tissue (not recorded which). The receptors were gathered from an adult woman with Graves' disease, either hyperthyroidism or ophthalmopathy (not recorded which). The CDR3 runs from the conserved cysteine through the conserved F or W. The D gene is left open where the match is weak. The size entry is marked missing in some rows and otherwise reads once, few, many or a size class.

J: TRBJ2-5; D: .; V: TRBV11-2; size: many; DNA: TGTGCCAGCAGCTTGAGACTAGTGGAGATCGAGACCCAGTACTTC; CDR3: CASSLRLVEIETQYF
J: TRBJ2-6; D: .; V: TRBV12-3/TRBV12-4; size: .; DNA: TGTGCCAGCAGTTTCGCGGGGATCGGGGCCAACGTCCTGACTTTC; CDR3: CASSFAGIGANVLTF
J: TRBJ2-5; D: .; V: TRBV7-2; size: many; DNA: TGTGCCAGCAGCTTAGTGACAGGGAGGTACCAAGAGACCCAGTACTTC; CDR3: CASSLVTGRYQETQYF
J: TRBJ2-5; D: .; V: TRBV15; size: many; DNA: TGTGCCACCAGCGGTAACTTATTGGAGACCCAGTACTTC; CDR3: CATSGNLLETQYF
J: TRBJ1-3; D: .; V: TRBV5-1; size: many; DNA: TGCGCCAGCAGCTTGGGGGCATTCGGTGACACCATATATTTT; CDR3: CASSLGAFGDTIYF
J: TRBJ2-5; D: TRBD2; V: TRBV20-1; size: .; DNA: TGCAGTGCTAAGGGGACTAGCGGGGTACAAGAGACCCAGTACTTC; CDR3: CSAKGTSGVQETQYF
J: TRBJ2-3; D: .; V: TRBV7-6; size: few; DNA: TGTGCCAGCAGTAGGGGCGGCGCCAGCACAGATACGCAGTATTTT; CDR3: CASSRGGASTDTQYF
J: TRBJ2-7; D: .; V: TRBV20-1; size: .; DNA: TGCAGTGCTCAGGACGGCTACGAGCAGTACTTC; CDR3: CSAQDGYEQYF
J: TRBJ2-5; D: TRBD2; V: TRBV10-2; size: many; DNA: TGCGCCAGCGCCGGGAGCGGGAGGGAGGGAAAGACCCAGTACTTC; CDR3: CASAGSGREGKTQYF
J: TRBJ1-2; D: .; V: TRBV2; size: many; DNA: TGTGCCAGCAGTGAAGCAACCGTGTCCGGCTACACCTTC; CDR3: CASSEATVSGYTF
J: TRBJ1-5; D: .; V: TRBV10-3; size: .; DNA: TGTGCCATCAGTGAGTCAAACATTCGCGAGCATTTT; CDR3: CAISESNIREHF
J: TRBJ1-2; D: TRBD1; V: TRBV24-1; size: many; DNA: TGTGCCACCAGTGATCCGGGACAGGACTATGGCTACACCTTC; CDR3: CATSDPGQDYGYTF
J: TRBJ1-5; D: .; V: TRBV6-5; size: .; DNA: TGTGCCAGCAGTACGCCACAGCATTTT; CDR3: CASSTPQHF
J: TRBJ2-7; D: .; V: TRBV20-1; size: many; DNA: TGCAGTGCTCGGACAGCCGACTACGAGCAGTACTTC; CDR3: CSARTADYEQYF
J: TRBJ2-7; D: TRBD1; V: TRBV29-1; size: many; DNA: TGCAGCGTTGAATCCCGGGACAGGGGCCACGAGCAGTACTTC; CDR3: CSVESRDRGHEQYF
J: TRBJ2-5; D: .; V: TRBV7-9; size: .; DNA: TGTGCCAGCAGCCAAGTTCTAGAGACCCGGTACTTC; CDR3: CASSQVLETRYF
J: TRBJ1-2; D: TRBD1; V: TRBV7-8; size: .; DNA: TGTGCCAGCAGCCAGGACAGGGGAACGGGTGGCTACACCTTC; CDR3: CASSQDRGTGGYTF
J: TRBJ1-6; D: TRBD1; V: TRBV10-3; size: .; DNA: TGCGCCATCAGCCTCGGGACAGGGGGCTCACCCCCCCACTTT; CDR3: CAISLGTGGSPPHF
J: TRBJ1-5; D: TRBD1; V: TRBV15; size: .; DNA: TGTGCCACCAGCAGCCCACAGGGGGCATGGAATCAGCCCCAGCATTTT; CDR3: CATSSPQGAWNQPQHF
J: TRBJ1-5; D: TRBD1; V: TRBV15; size: many; DNA: TGTGCCACCAGCAGAGACGCAATGACAGGGGTTAGCAATCAGCCCCAGCATTTT; CDR3: CATSRDAMTGVSNQPQHF
J: TRBJ1-1; D: .; V: TRBV10-3; size: .; DNA: TGTGCCATCAGTGAAGGTCCGGGGGTCGGCACTGAAGCTTTCTTT; CDR3: CAISEGPGVGTEAFF
J: TRBJ1-2; D: .; V: TRBV7-2; size: .; DNA: TGTGCCAGCAGCTTAGAGGGAGAGGGGGGATGGAACTATGGCTACACCTTC; CDR3: CASSLEGEGGWNYGYTF
J: TRBJ1-5; D: TRBD1; V: TRBV6-1; size: many; DNA: TGTGCCAGCAGTGAAATGGGGCGGCAGGGGGTAAAGCCCCAGCATTTT; CDR3: CASSEMGRQGVKPQHF
J: TRBJ1-1; D: .; V: TRBV10-3; size: .; DNA: TGTGCCATCAGTGACTGGACAGAGAACACTGAAGCTTTCTTT; CDR3: CAISDWTENTEAFF
J: TRBJ2-1; D: .; V: TRBV7-9; size: .; DNA: TGTGCCAGCAGGAACAGGGACAATGAGCAGTTCTTC; CDR3: CASRNRDNEQFF
J: TRBJ1-2; D: .; V: TRBV19; size: many; DNA: TGTGCCAGTAGTATAGGGAAGTCCTATGGCTACACCTTC; CDR3: CASSIGKSYGYTF
J: TRBJ2-2; D: TRBD2; V: TRBV5-1; size: many; DNA: TGCGCCAGCAGCAATTTCTTCGGGAGGGTCGACACCGGGGAGCTGTTTTTT; CDR3: CASSNFFGRVDTGELFF
J: TRBJ1-5; D: TRBD1; V: TRBV6-5; size: .; DNA: TGTGCCAGCAGTTACGGACAGGGGGCCCAGCCCCAGCATTTT; CDR3: CASSYGQGAQPQHF
J: TRBJ2-7; D: TRBD1; V: TRBV7-1; size: .; DNA: TGTGCCAGCAGCTCTCGGACAGGGCAACCCTACGAGCAGTACTTC; CDR3: CASSSRTGQPYEQYF
J: TRBJ2-2; D: .; V: TRBV2; size: .; DNA: TGTGCCAGCCTTTACGGTGGCACCGGGGAGCTGTTTTTT; CDR3: CASLYGGTGELFF
J: TRBJ1-2; D: TRBD1; V: TRBV20-1; size: few; DNA: TGCAGTGTTGGGGACAGCTATGGCTACACCTTC; CDR3: CSVGDSYGYTF
J: TRBJ1-1; D: .; V: TRBV29-1; size: .; DNA: TGCAGCGTTGAATTGGGGAACACTGAAGCTTTCTTT; CDR3: CSVELGNTEAFF
J: TRBJ1-2; D: TRBD1; V: TRBV20-1; size: many; DNA: TGCAGTGCTAGGCCCCGATTCGGGACAGGGACAGACGGCTACACCTTC; CDR3: CSARPRFGTGTDGYTF
J: TRBJ2-6; D: .; V: TRBV19; size: .; DNA: TGTGCCAGTAGTTCCCTGGTGCGGGGGGCCAACGTCCTGACTTTC; CDR3: CASSSLVRGANVLTF
J: TRBJ2-2; D: TRBD2; V: TRBV6-4; size: .; DNA: TGTGCCAGCAGTTACCTCGGGGGGGCGGATGGGGAGCTGTTTTTT; CDR3: CASSYLGGADGELFF
J: TRBJ1-1; D: TRBD1; V: TRBV20-1; size: .; DNA: TGCAGTGCTAGCCGGGGACAGGGAAACACTGAAGCTTTCTTT; CDR3: CSASRGQGNTEAFF
J: TRBJ2-7; D: TRBD1; V: TRBV6-1; size: few; DNA: TGTGCCAGCAGTGAAGATCTGGGACAGATCCCCGAGCAGTACTTC; CDR3: CASSEDLGQIPEQYF
J: TRBJ1-5; D: TRBD1; V: TRBV10-3; size: .; DNA: TGTGCCATCAGCGATATCTTGACAGGGGGGGGCACGCCCCAGCATTTT; CDR3: CAISDILTGGGTPQHF
J: TRBJ1-2; D: .; V: TRBV4-2; size: .; DNA: TGTGCCAGCAGCCAAGACCCCGGGAGGTCGTGGTATGGCTACACCTTC; CDR3: CASSQDPGRSWYGYTF
J: TRBJ1-6; D: .; V: TRBV27; size: few; DNA: TGTGCCAGCAGTTTTGACATATTCTTTTCACCCCTCCACTTT; CDR3: CASSFDIFFSPLHF
J: TRBJ2-6; D: TRBD1; V: TRBV7-9; size: .; DNA: TGTGCCAGCAGCCCCACCGGACAGGGGGCGTCTATTGGGGCCAACGTCCTGACTTTC; CDR3: CASSPTGQGASIGANVLTF
J: TRBJ1-1; D: TRBD1; V: TRBV27; size: many; DNA: TGTGCCAGCAGTGCTCAGGGGGGCCAAGCTTTCTTT; CDR3: CASSAQGGQAFF
J: TRBJ2-2; D: .; V: TRBV7-7; size: few; DNA: TGTGCTAGCGAGCTTCTGGCTGGAGCCGGGGAGCTGTTTTTT; CDR3: CASELLAGAGELFF
J: TRBJ2-5; D: .; V: TRBV11-2; size: many; DNA: TGTGCCAGCAGCTTACCCAGGGAAGAGACCCAGTACTTC; CDR3: CASSLPREETQYF
J: TRBJ1-1; D: .; V: TRBV19; size: many; DNA: TGTGCCAGCCACGGGTATGGAAGGAACACTGAAGCTTTCTTT; CDR3: CASHGYGRNTEAFF
J: TRBJ1-2; D: TRBD1; V: TRBV5-4; size: many; DNA: TGTGCCAGCAGCTCGCCGATGACAGGGAGGGGTGGCTACACCTTC; CDR3: CASSSPMTGRGGYTF
J: TRBJ1-1; D: TRBD1; V: TRBV5-1; size: many; DNA: TGCGCCAGCAGCCAGGGACAGGGGCTTATGAACACTGAAGCTTTCTTT; CDR3: CASSQGQGLMNTEAFF
J: TRBJ2-5; D: TRBD1; V: TRBV10-3; size: .; DNA: TGTGCCATCAGTGAGGAGGGGGCGGTAGAGACCCAGTACTTC; CDR3: CAISEEGAVETQYF
J: TRBJ1-1; D: TRBD1; V: TRBV5-6; size: many; DNA: TGTGCCAGCAGCTGGGCTCCGGGACAGGGTGTCGGAGCTTTCTTT; CDR3: CASSWAPGQGVGAFF
J: TRBJ1-4; D: .; V: TRBV5-1; size: many; DNA: TGCGCCAGCAGCTTGGGTAAATTTTCACGAAAACTGTTTTTT; CDR3: CASSLGKFSRKLFF